The source of this TCR beta chain is a study of CD8 T cells in ankylosing spondylitis. This clonotype appeared many times. Its antigen is not identified. The CDR3 spans 16 residues. From germline, CDR1 is WSHSY and CDR2 SAAADI. The V end was cut by 7 bases, the J end by 4 bases, with 22 bases between. Library preparation for TCR beta used quantitative 5'-RACE with molecular barcodes. TCRdb re-derived calls from the 5' RACE reads in MiXCR, one entry per CDR3 protein. The sample holds 150,000 to 250,000 distinct CDR3 sequences, around 13% seen once. Whole-study results and caveats: Ankylosing spondylitis blood seemed to carry a telltale TCR beta motif made of under ten highly homologous variants. Earlier studies detected some motif variants in reactive arthritis synovial fluid and blood. Reportedly, disease-linked clones are significantly enriched in ankylosing spondylitis patients' matched synovial fluid.

Sequencing was performed on blood, either unsorted or a sorted T cell fraction (not recorded which). The V and J genes are TRBV10-2 and TRBJ1-1; maybe TRBD1 (6 bases). The source of this sequence is a male donor with ankylosing spondylitis or in good health (not recorded which). The CDR3 protein is CASTTEGGSRPTEAFF. CDR3 DNA sequence: TGCGCCAGCACAACCGAAGGGGGTTCTCGGCCCACTGAAGCTTTCTTT.